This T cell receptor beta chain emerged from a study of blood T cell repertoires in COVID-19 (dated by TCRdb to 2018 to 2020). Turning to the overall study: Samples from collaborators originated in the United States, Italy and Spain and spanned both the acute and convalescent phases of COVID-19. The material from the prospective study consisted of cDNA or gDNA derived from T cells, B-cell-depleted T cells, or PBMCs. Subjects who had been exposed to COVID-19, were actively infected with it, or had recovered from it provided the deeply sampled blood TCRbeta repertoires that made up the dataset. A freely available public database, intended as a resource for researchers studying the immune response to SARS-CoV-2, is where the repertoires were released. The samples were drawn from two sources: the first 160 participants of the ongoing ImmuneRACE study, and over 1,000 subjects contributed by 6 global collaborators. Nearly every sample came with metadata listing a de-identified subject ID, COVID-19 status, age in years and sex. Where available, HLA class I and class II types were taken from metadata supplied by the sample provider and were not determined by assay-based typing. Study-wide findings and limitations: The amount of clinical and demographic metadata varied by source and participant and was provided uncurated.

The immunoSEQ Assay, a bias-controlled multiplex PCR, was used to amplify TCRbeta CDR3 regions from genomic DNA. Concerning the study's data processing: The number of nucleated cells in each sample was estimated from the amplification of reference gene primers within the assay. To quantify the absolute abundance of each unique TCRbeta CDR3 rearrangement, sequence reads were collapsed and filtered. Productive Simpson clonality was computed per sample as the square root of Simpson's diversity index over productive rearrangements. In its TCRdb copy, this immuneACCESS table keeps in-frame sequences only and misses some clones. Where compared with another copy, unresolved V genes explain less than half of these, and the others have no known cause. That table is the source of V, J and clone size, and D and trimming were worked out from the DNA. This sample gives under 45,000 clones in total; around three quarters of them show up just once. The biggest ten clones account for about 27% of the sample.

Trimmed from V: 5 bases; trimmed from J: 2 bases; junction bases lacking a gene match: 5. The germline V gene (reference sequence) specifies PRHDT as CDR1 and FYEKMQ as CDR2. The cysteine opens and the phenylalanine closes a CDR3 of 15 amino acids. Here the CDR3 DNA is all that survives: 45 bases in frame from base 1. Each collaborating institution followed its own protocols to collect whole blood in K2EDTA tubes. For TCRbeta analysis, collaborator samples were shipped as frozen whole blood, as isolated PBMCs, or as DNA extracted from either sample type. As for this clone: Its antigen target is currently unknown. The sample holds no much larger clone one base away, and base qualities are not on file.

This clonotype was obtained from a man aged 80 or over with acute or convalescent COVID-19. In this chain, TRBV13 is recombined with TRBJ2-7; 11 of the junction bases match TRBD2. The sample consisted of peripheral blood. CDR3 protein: CASSATSGSPYEQYF. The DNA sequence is TGTGCCAGCAGCGCCACTAGCGGGAGTCCCTACGAGCAGTACTTC.